The 8 T cell receptor beta chains in this list originate from one sample, sequenced in a study of Ad26.COV2.S vaccination and SARS-CoV-2 variants. Treatment in this sample: around 19 received Ad26.COV2.S at low or high dose, single or two shots; roughly five received placebo; per-sample allocation not given. Day 63 after the first injection of vaccine or placebo was the sampling time. Produced via immunoSEQ multiplex PCR; TCRdb's table is partial and in-frame only. The sample includes around 400,000 clones, 83% of them seen just once. The material was peripheral blood, obtained in a trial of Ad26.COV2.S vaccine versus placebo. The receptor set was obtained from a person aged 18-60 years who received the Ad26.COV2.S COVID-19 vaccine or a placebo.

The CDR3 region has the DNA TGTGCCAGTAGACCTGCTCCGGGGGCGGGCACCGGGGAGCTGTTTTTT. This sequence encodes CASRPAPGAGTGELFF. J is TRBJ2-2 and V is TRBV19; possibly TRBD1 or TRBD2 for D (6 bases each). This CDR3 contains 16 residues. Per the germline V gene, CDR1 is LNHDA and CDR2 is SQIVND (reference sequence). The V end lost 6 bases, the J end lost 4 bases, and 18 bases lay between the germline ends.

The chain carries TRBV27 and TRBJ1-6, with 11 nucleotides matching TRBD1. Germline V lookup: CDR1 MNHEY, CDR2 SMNVEV (reference sequence). The CDR3 length is 18 residues. Trimming removed 7 bases from V and 1 base from J; junction bases left unmatched: 9. As DNA, the CDR3 is TGTGCCAGCAAAACCTGGGACAGGGGGTTTTCCTATAATTCACCCCTCCACTTT. Amino acids: CASKTWDRGFSYNSPLHF.

V and J are TRBV27 and TRBJ2-7; D is ambiguous. The CDR3 spans 18 residues. Germline-derived CDR1 and CDR2 are MNHEY and SMNVEV (reference sequence). V was cut by 3 bases and J by 7 bases, with 28 bases left in between. This chain's CDR3 is CASSFSGFRRAWGREQYF. As DNA, the CDR3 is TGTGCCAGCAGTTTCTCGGGTTTTCGGCGAGCCTGGGGAAGGGAGCAGTACTTC.

The J gene is TRBJ2-3, the V gene TRBV5-1, with 7 bases that match TRBD2. CDR3 length: 16 amino acids. The ends lost 0 bases at V and 4 bases at J; junction bases unmatched: 8. Germline V lookup: CDR1 SGHRS, CDR2 YFSETQ. The CDR3 protein is CASSLEGGGDADTQYF. CDR3 coding DNA: TGCGCCAGCAGCTTGGAGGGTGGGGGGGACGCAGATACGCAGTATTTT.

This chain uses TRBV5-4 with TRBJ1-2; D remains ambiguous. Trimming removed 4 bases at V and 8 bases at J, with 9 bases between. This CDR3 comprises 11 residues. CDR1 and CDR2 from the germline V gene are SGHNT and YYREEE (reference sequence). CDR3 DNA: TGTGCCAGCAGCGTCCCGGGGGGCTACACCTTC. Its translation: CASSVPGGYTF.

The gene calls are TRBV10-3 and TRBJ2-5; D gene unclear. The V end was cut by 8 bases, the J end by 1 base, with 8 bases between. The CDR3 is 12 amino acids. Germline-derived CDR1 and CDR2 are ENHRY and SYGVKD. The CDR3 protein is CAISATQETQYF. CDR3 in DNA: TGTGCCATCTCTGCTACCCAAGAGACCCAGTACTTC.

This clone was seen only once. The chain's CDR3 is CASSRRDRDTQYF. CDR3 nucleotide sequence: TGTGCCAGCAGCCGGAGAGATAGGGATACGCAGTATTTT. V is TRBV11-2 and J is TRBJ2-3, with D hard to call. V was clipped by 5 bases and J by 6 bases, with 12 bases between them. The length of the CDR3 is 13 residues. Germline V gives CDR1 SGHAT, CDR2 FQNNGV.

The V call is TRBV9, the J call TRBJ2-5; 12 nucleotides agree with TRBD2. The V segment lost 3 bases and the J segment 4 bases; nucleotides outside the gene matches: 13. Germline CDR1 SGDLS, CDR2 YYNGEE. The CDR3 length is 18 residues. CDR3 sequence: CASSGGPPGLAGSETQYF. As DNA, the CDR3 is TGTGCCAGCAGCGGAGGACCCCCCGGACTAGCGGGATCAGAGACCCAGTACTTC.